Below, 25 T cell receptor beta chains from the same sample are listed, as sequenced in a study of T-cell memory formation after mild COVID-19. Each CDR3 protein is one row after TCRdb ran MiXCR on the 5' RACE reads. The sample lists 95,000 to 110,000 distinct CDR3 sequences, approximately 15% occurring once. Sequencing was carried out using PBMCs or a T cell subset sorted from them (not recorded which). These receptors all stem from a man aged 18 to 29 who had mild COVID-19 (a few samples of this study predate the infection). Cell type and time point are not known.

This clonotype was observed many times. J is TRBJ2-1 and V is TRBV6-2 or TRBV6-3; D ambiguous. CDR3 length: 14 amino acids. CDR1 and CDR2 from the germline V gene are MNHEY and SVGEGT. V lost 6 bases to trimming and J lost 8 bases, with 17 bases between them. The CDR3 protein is CASSPTLPKYEQFF. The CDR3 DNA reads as TGTGCCAGCAGCCCCACCCTACCTAAGTATGAGCAGTTCTTC.

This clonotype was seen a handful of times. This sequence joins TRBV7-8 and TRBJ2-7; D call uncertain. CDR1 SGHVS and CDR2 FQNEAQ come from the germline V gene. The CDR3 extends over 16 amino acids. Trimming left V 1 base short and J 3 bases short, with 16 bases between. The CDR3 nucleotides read TGTGCCAGCAGCTTAGAACGGGCCATGGTCGGCTACGAGCAGTACGTC. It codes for CASSLERAMVGYEQYV.

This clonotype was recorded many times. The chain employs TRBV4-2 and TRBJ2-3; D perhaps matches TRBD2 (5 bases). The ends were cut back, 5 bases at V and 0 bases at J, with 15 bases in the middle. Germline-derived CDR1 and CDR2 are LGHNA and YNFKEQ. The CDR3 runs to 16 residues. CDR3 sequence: CASSETLGVSTDTQYF. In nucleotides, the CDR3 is TGTGCCAGCAGCGAGACCCTCGGGGTCAGCACAGATACGCAGTATTTT.

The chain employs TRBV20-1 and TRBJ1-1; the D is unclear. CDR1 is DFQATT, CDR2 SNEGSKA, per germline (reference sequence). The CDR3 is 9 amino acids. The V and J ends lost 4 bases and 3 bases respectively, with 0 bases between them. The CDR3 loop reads CSANTEAFF. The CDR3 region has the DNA TGCAGTGCTAACACTGAAGCTTTCTTT.

CDR3 in DNA: TGCAGTGCCCGACTAGCCCAGAGCGAGCAGTACTTC. Protein product: CSARLAQSEQYF. The V call is TRBV20-1, the J call TRBJ2-7, with TRBD2 matching 7 bases. V gave up 6 bases and J gave up 6 bases; unmatched junction bases: 8. Germline CDR1 is DFQATT and CDR2 is SNEGSKA (reference sequence). This CDR3 comprises 12 residues.

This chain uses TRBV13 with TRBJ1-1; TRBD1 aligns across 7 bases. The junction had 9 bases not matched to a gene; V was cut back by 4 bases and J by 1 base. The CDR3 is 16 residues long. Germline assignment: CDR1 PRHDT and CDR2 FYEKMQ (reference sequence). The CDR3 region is CASSWADGTANTEAFF. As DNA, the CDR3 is TGTGCCAGCAGCTGGGCGGATGGGACAGCGAACACTGAAGCTTTCTTT. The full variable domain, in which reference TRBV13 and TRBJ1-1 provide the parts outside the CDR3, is AAGVIQSPRHLIKEKRETATLKCYPIPRHDTVYWYQQGPGQDPQFLISFYEKMQSDKGSIPDRFSAQQFSDYHSELNMSSLELGDSALYFCASSWADGTANTEAFFGQGTRLTVV.

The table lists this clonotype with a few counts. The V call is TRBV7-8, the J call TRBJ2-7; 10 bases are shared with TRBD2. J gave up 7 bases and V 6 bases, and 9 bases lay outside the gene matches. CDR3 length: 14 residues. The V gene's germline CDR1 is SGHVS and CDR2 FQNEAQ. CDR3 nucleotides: TGTGCCAGCAGGCAGCTAGCGGGGGCCAAGGAGCAGTACTTC. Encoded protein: CASRQLAGAKEQYF.

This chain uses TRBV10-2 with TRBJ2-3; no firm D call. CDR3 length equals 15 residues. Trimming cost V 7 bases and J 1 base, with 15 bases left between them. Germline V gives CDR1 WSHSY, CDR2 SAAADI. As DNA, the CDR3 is TGCGCCAGCACCCCTGGCCCCCGTGGCACAGATACGCAGTATTTT. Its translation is CASTPGPRGTDTQYF.

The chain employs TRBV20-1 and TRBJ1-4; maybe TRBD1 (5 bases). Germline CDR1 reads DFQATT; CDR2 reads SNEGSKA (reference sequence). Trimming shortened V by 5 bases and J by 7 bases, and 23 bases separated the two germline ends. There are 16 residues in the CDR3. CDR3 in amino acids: CSAWGGEQVAVEKLFF. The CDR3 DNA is TGCAGTGCTTGGGGTGGGGAACAGGTGGCGGTTGAAAAACTGTTTTTT.

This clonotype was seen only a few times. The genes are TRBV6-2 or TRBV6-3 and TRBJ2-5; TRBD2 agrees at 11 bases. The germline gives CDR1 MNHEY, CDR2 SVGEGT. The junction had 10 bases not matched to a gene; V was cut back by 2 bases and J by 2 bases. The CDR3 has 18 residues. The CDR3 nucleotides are TGTGCCAGCAGTTACACCCTAGCGGGGGGCACCCTTCAAGAGACCCAGTACTTC. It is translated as CASSYTLAGGTLQETQYF.

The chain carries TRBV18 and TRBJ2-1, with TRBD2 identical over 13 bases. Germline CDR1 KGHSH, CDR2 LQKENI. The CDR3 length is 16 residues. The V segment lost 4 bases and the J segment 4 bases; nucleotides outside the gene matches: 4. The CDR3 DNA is TGTGCCAGCTCACAGGGACTAGCGGGGACATACAATGAGCAGTTCTTC. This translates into CASSQGLAGTYNEQFF.

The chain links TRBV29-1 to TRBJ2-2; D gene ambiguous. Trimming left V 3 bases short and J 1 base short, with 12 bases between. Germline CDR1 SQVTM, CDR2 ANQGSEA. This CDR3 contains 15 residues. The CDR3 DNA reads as TGCAGCGTTGAGGTTGGGATTAAGAACACCGGGGAGCTGTTTTTT. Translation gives CSVEVGIKNTGELFF.

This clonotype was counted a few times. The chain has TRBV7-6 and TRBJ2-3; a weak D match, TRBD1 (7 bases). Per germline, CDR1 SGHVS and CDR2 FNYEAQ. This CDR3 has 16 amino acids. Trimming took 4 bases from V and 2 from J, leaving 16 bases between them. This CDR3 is CASSSTGAGITDTQYF. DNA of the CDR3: TGTGCCAGCAGCTCCACAGGGGCGGGGATCACAGATACGCAGTATTTT.

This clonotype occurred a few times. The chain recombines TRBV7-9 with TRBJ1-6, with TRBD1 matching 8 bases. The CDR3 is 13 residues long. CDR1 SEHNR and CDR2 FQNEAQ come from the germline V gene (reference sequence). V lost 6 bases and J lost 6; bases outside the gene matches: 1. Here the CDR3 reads CASRTGVNSPLHF. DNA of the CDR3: TGTGCCAGCAGGACAGGGGTTAATTCACCCCTCCACTTT.

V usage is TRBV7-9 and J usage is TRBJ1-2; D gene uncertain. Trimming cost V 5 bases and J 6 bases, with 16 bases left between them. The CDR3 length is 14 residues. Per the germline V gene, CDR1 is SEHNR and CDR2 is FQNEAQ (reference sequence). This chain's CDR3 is CASSPQEPNNGYTF. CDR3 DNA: TGTGCCAGCAGCCCCCAGGAACCAAATAATGGCTACACCTTC.

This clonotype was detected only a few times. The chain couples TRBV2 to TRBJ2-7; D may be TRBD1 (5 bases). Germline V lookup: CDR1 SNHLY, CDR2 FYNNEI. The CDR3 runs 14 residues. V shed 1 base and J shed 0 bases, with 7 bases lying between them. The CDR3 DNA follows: TGTGCCAGCAGTGAAGGCAGGGTCTCCTACGAGCAGTACGTC. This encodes CASSEGRVSYEQYV.

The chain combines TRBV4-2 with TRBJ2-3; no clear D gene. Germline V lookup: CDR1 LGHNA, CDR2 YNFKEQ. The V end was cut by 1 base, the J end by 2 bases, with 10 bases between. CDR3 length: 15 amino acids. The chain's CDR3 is CASSQGARHTDTQYF. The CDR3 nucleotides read TGTGCCAGCAGCCAAGGGGCACGGCACACAGATACGCAGTATTTT.

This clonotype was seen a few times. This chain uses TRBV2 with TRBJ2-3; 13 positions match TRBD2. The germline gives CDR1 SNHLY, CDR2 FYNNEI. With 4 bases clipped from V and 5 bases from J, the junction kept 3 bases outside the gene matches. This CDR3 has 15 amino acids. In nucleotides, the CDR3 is TGTGCCAGCAGTGGTACTAGCGGGGGGGTAGATACGCAGTATTTT. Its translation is CASSGTSGGVDTQYF.

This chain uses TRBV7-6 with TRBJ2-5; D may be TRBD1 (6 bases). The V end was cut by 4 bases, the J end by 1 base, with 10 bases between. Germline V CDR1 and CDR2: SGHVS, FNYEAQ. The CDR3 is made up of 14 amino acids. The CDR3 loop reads CASSSWTVQETQYF. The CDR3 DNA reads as TGTGCCAGCAGCTCATGGACAGTCCAAGAGACCCAGTACTTC.

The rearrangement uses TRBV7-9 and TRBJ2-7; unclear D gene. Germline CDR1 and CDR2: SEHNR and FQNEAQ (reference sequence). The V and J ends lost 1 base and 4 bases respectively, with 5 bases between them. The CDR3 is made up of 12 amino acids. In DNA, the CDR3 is TGTGCCAGCAGCTTAGATACATACGAGCAGTACGTC. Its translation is CASSLDTYEQYV.

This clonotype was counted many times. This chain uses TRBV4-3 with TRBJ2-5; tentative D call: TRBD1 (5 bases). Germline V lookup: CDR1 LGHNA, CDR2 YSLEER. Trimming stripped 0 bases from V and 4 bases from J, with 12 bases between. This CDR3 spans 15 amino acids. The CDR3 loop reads CASSQDGAGPETQYF. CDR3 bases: TGCGCCAGCAGCCAAGATGGGGCAGGGCCAGAGACCCAGTACTTC.

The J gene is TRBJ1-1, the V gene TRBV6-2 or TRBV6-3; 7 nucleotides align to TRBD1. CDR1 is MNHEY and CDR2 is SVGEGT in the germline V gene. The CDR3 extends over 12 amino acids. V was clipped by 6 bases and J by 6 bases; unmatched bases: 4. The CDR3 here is CASRATGAEAFF. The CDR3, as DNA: TGTGCCAGCAGAGCAACAGGGGCTGAAGCTTTCTTT.

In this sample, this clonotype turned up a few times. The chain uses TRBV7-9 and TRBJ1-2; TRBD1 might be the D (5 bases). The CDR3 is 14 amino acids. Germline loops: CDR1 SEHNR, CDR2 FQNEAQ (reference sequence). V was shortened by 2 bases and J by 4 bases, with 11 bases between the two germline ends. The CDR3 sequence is CASSLSDSSYGYTF. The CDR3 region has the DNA TGTGCCAGCAGCTTATCCGACAGCAGCTATGGCTACACCTTC.

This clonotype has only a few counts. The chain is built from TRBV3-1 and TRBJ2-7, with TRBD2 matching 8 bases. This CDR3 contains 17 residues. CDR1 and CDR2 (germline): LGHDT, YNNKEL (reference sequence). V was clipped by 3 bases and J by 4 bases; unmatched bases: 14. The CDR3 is CASSHDFFGTSGYEQYF. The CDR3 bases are TGTGCCAGCAGCCATGACTTTTTCGGGACTAGTGGATACGAGCAGTACTTC.

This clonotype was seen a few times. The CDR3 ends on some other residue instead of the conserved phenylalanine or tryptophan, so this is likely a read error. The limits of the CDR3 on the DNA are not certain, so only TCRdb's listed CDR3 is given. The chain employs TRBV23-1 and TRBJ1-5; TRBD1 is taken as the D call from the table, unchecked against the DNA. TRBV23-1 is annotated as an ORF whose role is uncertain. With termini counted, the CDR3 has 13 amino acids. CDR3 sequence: CASSHPCRGRPQG.